The rows below give T cell receptor beta chains drawn from one sample of a study of early T cells in non-severe SARS-CoV-2 infection. TCRdb redid the calling of the 5' RACE reads with MiXCR, one entry per CDR3 protein. Among some 57,000 distinct CDR3 sequences listed, approximately 9.7% were seen once. Sequenced material: whole blood. These receptors were obtained from an adult who was a healthcare worker with PCR-confirmed SARS-CoV-2 infection or an uninfected control (not recorded which). Both conserved end residues are part of each CDR3. D genes are given only for firm matches. Where a row states a size, it is once, few, many or the class of an expanded clone; other rows omit it.

J: TRBJ2-7; V: TRBV7-3; length: 13; size: many; D: TRBD1; DNA: TGTGCCAGCAGCTCAACAGGGGGCAACGAGCAGTACTTC; CDR3: CASSSTGGNEQYF
J: TRBJ2-5; V: TRBV7-6; length: 14; size: many; D: -; DNA: TGTGCCAGCAGCGTAGAAAGGGGGCAAGAGACCCAGTACTTC; CDR3: CASSVERGQETQYF
J: TRBJ1-4; V: TRBV6-5; length: 12; size: few; D: -; DNA: TGTGCCAGCAGTTACTCGAATGAAAAACTGTTTTTT; CDR3: CASSYSNEKLFF
J: TRBJ1-1; V: TRBV27; length: 10; size: few; D: -; DNA: TGTGCCAGCGGGGGTTTAAAAGCTTTCTTT; CDR3: CASGGLKAFF
J: TRBJ2-1; V: TRBV28; length: 16; size: few; D: TRBD2; DNA: TGTGCCAGCACCCCGGCCGCTAGCGGGTCCTACAATGAGCAGTTCTTC; CDR3: CASTPAASGSYNEQFF
J: TRBJ2-6; V: TRBV19; length: 18; size: few; D: TRBD2; DNA: TGTGCCAGTAGCAAGGAACCCTACGGGGGGTCTGGGGCCAACGTCCTGACTTTC; CDR3: CASSKEPYGGSGANVLTF
J: TRBJ1-5; V: TRBV12-3/TRBV12-4; length: 14; size: -; D: -; DNA: TGTGCCAGCAGCCGCCGACAGGGCAATCAGCCCCAGCATTTT; CDR3: CASSRRQGNQPQHF
J: TRBJ1-6; V: TRBV6-2/TRBV6-3; length: 16; size: -; D: -; DNA: TGTGCCAGCAGTTATCGGGCGGGTCCCGCGCGATTACCCCTCCACTTT; CDR3: CASSYRAGPARLPLHF
J: TRBJ1-2; V: TRBV18; length: 13; size: many; D: TRBD1; DNA: TGTGCCAGCTCTCTGGACAGGGTCTATGGCTACACCTTC; CDR3: CASSLDRVYGYTF
J: TRBJ2-5; V: TRBV21-1; length: 15; size: -; D: -; DNA: TGTGCCAGCAGCAAAGCAGTCAGCTTACAAGAGACCCAGTACTTC; CDR3: CASSKAVSLQETQYF
J: TRBJ2-3; V: TRBV4-1; length: 18; size: -; D: -; DNA: TGCGCCAGCAGCCAACTACCACGATTCAGGGGGGGTGGAGATACGCAGTATTTT; CDR3: CASSQLPRFRGGGDTQYF
J: TRBJ2-1; V: TRBV3-1; length: 17; size: few; D: TRBD2; DNA: TGTGCCAGCAGCCAAGTTAGCGGGGGTCGCTCCTACAATGAGCAGTTCTTC; CDR3: CASSQVSGGRSYNEQFF
J: TRBJ2-5; V: TRBV6-6; length: 13; size: -; D: -; DNA: TGTGCCAGCAGTTACACCCCGCAAGAGACCCAGTACTTC; CDR3: CASSYTPQETQYF
J: TRBJ2-7; V: TRBV20-1; length: 15; size: many; D: -; DNA: TGCAGTGCTAGATTATCGAACGAACGGCAATACGAGCAGTACTTC; CDR3: CSARLSNERQYEQYF
J: TRBJ2-7; V: TRBV5-6; length: 15; size: few; D: TRBD1; DNA: TGTGCCAGCAGCTCTGGACAGGTCCTTAACTACGAGCAGTACTTC; CDR3: CASSSGQVLNYEQYF
J: TRBJ2-5; V: TRBV29-1; length: 12; size: -; D: -; DNA: TGCAGCGTTCCTGGTCCTACGGAGACCCAGTACTTC; CDR3: CSVPGPTETQYF
J: TRBJ2-1; V: TRBV9; length: 16; size: few; D: TRBD2; DNA: TGTGCCAGCAGCAGGAGCGGGGGGGCGGAGTACAATGAGCAGTTCTTC; CDR3: CASSRSGGAEYNEQFF
J: TRBJ1-5; V: TRBV3-1; length: 15; size: many; D: -; DNA: TGTGCCAGCAGTTCCGGCCCGGAGGCAAATCAGCCCCAGCATTTT; CDR3: CASSSGPEANQPQHF
J: TRBJ2-3; V: TRBV7-9; length: 15; size: -; D: -; DNA: TGTGCCAGCAGCAAGGGCGGGACAGTACCAGATACGCAGTATTTT; CDR3: CASSKGGTVPDTQYF
J: TRBJ1-2; V: TRBV30; length: 13; size: few; D: -; DNA: TGTGCCTGGAGCCCAGACCGGACGGGGTCTGGCACCTTC; CDR3: CAWSPDRTGSGTF
J: TRBJ1-2; V: TRBV30; length: 13; size: many; D: TRBD1; DNA: TGTGCCTGGAGTTCTAACAGGGGAAATGGCTACACCTTC; CDR3: CAWSSNRGNGYTF
J: TRBJ1-2; V: TRBV29-1; length: 14; size: few; D: -; DNA: TGCAGCGTTGAAGTGTTGAATTACGGCTATGGCTACACCTTC; CDR3: CSVEVLNYGYGYTF
J: TRBJ2-4; V: TRBV7-9; length: 13; size: few; D: -; DNA: TGTGCCAGCAGCCGGGACCAAAGAGACATTCAGTACTTC; CDR3: CASSRDQRDIQYF
J: TRBJ2-7; V: TRBV20-1; length: 12; size: -; D: TRBD2; DNA: TGCAGTCGACTAGCGGGGAACAACGAGCAGTACTTC; CDR3: CSRLAGNNEQYF
J: TRBJ2-5; V: TRBV6-5; length: 14; size: -; D: -; DNA: TGTGCCAGCAGTTCGTCAGCTATTCAACAGACCCAGTACTTC; CDR3: CASSSSAIQQTQYF
J: TRBJ1-1; V: TRBV12-3/TRBV12-4; length: 17; size: many; D: -; DNA: TGTGCCAGCAGTTTAGCGGGGGGGACCGCAGCGAACACTGAAGCTTTCTTT; CDR3: CASSLAGGTAANTEAFF
J: TRBJ1-2; V: TRBV6-6; length: 14; size: few; D: -; DNA: TGTGCCAGCAGTTGGAGGCCATCTAACTATGGCTACACCTTC; CDR3: CASSWRPSNYGYTF
J: TRBJ2-7; V: TRBV11-2; length: 15; size: -; D: -; DNA: TGTGCCAGCAGCTTAGTTATTTCGGCAGGGGACGAGCAGTACTTC; CDR3: CASSLVISAGDEQYF
J: TRBJ1-1; V: TRBV5-1; length: 14; size: many; D: -; DNA: TGCGCCAGCAGCTTGGGGACAGCGAACACTGAAGCTTTCTTT; CDR3: CASSLGTANTEAFF
J: TRBJ2-5; V: TRBV7-2; length: 13; size: many; D: -; DNA: TGTGCCAGCAGCTTGCAGGGTCTGGAGACCCAGTACTTC; CDR3: CASSLQGLETQYF
J: TRBJ1-4; V: TRBV6-5; length: 14; size: few; D: -; DNA: TGTGCCAGCAGTTACACCCAGGGCCAGGAAAAACTGTTTTTT; CDR3: CASSYTQGQEKLFF
J: TRBJ1-2; V: TRBV3-1; length: 14; size: -; D: TRBD1; DNA: TGTGCCAGCAGCCCTCAAGGGACAGGGGTCGGCTACACCTTC; CDR3: CASSPQGTGVGYTF
J: TRBJ2-2; V: TRBV18; length: 15; size: few; D: -; DNA: TGTGCCAGCTCACCACCAAGGACAGCCACCGGGGAGCTGTTTTTT; CDR3: CASSPPRTATGELFF
J: TRBJ2-1; V: TRBV2; length: 17; size: few; D: -; DNA: TGTGCCAGCAGTGAAATCCCCGACAGGATTAGGGACAATGAGCAGTTCTTC; CDR3: CASSEIPDRIRDNEQFF
J: TRBJ1-2; V: TRBV30; length: 11; size: -; D: -; DNA: TGTGCCTGGAGTTCCAACTATGGCTACACCTTC; CDR3: CAWSSNYGYTF